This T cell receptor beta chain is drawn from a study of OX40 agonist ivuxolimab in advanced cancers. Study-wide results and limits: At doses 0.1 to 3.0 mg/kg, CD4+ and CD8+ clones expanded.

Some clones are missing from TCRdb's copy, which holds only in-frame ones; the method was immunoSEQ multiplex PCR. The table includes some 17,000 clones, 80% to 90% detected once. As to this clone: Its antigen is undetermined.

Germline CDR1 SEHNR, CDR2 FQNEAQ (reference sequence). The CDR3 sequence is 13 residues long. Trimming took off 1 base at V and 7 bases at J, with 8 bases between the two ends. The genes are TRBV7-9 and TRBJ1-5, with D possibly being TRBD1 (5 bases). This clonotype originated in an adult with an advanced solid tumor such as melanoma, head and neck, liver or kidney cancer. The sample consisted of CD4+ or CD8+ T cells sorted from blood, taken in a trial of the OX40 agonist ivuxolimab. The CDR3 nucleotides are TGTGCCAGCAGCTTAGGAGGGGCCCAGCCCCAGCATTTT. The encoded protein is CASSLGGAQPQHF.